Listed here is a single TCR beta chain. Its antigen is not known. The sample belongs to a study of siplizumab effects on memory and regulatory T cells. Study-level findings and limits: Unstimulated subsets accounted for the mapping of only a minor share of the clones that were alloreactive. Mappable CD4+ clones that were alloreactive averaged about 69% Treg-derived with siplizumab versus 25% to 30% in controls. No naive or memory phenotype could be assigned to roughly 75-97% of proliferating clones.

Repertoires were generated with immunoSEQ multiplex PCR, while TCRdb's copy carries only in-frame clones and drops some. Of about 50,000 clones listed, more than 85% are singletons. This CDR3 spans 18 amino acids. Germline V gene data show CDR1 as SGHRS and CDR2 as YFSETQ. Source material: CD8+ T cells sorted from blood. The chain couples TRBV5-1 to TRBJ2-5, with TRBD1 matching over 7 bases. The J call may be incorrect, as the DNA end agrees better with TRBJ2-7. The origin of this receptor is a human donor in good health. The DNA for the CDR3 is TGCGCCAGCAGCTTGGACCCGGGGACAGACTATTTTACCTACGAGCAGTACTTC. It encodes CASSLDPGTDYFTYEQYF.